The 25 T cell receptor beta chains listed next were all sequenced from one sample in a study of glioma-infiltrating T cells. TCR alpha and beta CDR3 regions were amplified from RNA using iRepertoire nested multiplex PCR. TCRdb itself ran the multiplex PCR reads through MiXCR, one entry per CDR3 protein. The profile shows about 94,000 distinct CDR3 sequences, around a quarter of them singletons. Material: glioma tissue, nonneoplastic brain tissue, or PBMCs (not recorded which). Source of these receptors: a human donor with low-grade glioma or glioblastoma, undergoing nonglioma brain surgery, or in good health (not recorded which).

The rearrangement uses TRBV2 and TRBJ2-5, with 9 bases identical to TRBD2. Germline CDR1 reads SNHLY; CDR2 reads FYNNEI. This CDR3 has 16 residues. V lost 1 base, J lost 1 base, and 4 bases stayed unmatched. The CDR3 loop reads CASSEGLAGLQETQYF. In nucleotides, the CDR3 is TGTGCCAGCAGTGAAGGTCTAGCGGGGCTCCAAGAGACCCAGTACTTC.

Ten or more counts support this clonotype. This sequence joins TRBV20-1 and TRBJ1-5; D perhaps matches TRBD1 (5 bases). The CDR3 has 15 amino acids. V lost 0 bases and J lost 7, with 16 bases in between. Germline lookup yields CDR1 DFQATT and CDR2 SNEGSKA (reference sequence). DNA for the CDR3: TGCAGTGCTAGAGATGCAGGGCAGGGTTGGCAGCCCCAGCATTTT. Translation gives CSARDAGQGWQPQHF.

This clonotype was seen many times. The chain has TRBV27 and TRBJ2-1, with D possibly matching TRBD2 (5 bases). Germline V lookup: CDR1 MNHEY, CDR2 SMNVEV (reference sequence). Trimming stripped 6 bases from V and 5 bases from J, with 17 bases between. The CDR3 loop spans 15 amino acids. The CDR3 nucleotides read TGTGCCAGCAGCCGTTCGTTTCTAGCTAACAATGAGCAGTTCTTC. Translated: CASSRSFLANNEQFF.

CDR3 bases: TGTGCCAGTAGTCACAATCGGGACAGGCGAACCTACGAGCAGTACTTC. Protein: CASSHNRDRRTYEQYF. V usage is TRBV19 and J usage is TRBJ2-7, with TRBD1 identical over 8 bases. This CDR3 is built from 16 residues. Germline values: CDR1 LNHDA, CDR2 SQIVND (reference sequence). Unmatched junction bases numbered 11, after V lost 5 bases and J lost 2 bases.

About this clonotype itself: A junction end diverges from the germline sequence, so it may reflect a read error. The genes are TRBV7-9 and TRBJ2-5, with TRBD2 matching over 8 bases. The germline V gene has CDR1 SEHNR and CDR2 FQNEAQ (reference sequence). CDR3 length equals 15 residues. The CDR3 here is CASGVSGRKQETQYF. CDR3 nucleotides: TGTGCCAGCGGGGTAAGCGGGAGAAAACAAGAGACACAGTACTTC.

This clonotype was counted at least ten times. V and J are TRBV15 and TRBJ2-5; D is undetermined. V lost 0 bases and J 2 bases, leaving 7 bases between the germline ends. There are 14 residues in the CDR3. Germline V gene lookup returns CDR1 LNHNV and CDR2 YYDKDF (reference sequence). CDR3: CATSRDRGQETQYF. DNA of the CDR3: TGTGCCACCAGCAGAGATCGTGGGCAAGAGACCCAGTACTTC.

This clonotype appeared many times. The V gene is TRBV14, the J gene TRBJ1-2; 9 bases agree with TRBD1. Germline CDR1 reads SGHDN; CDR2 reads FVKESK. Trimming cost V 5 bases and J 2 bases; bases outside gene matches: 3. The CDR3 contains 14 residues. CDR3 nucleotide sequence: TGTGCCAGCAGCTTCGGGACAGGGAACTATGGCTACACCTTC. It is translated as CASSFGTGNYGYTF.

Only a few counts were recorded for this clonotype. The J gene is TRBJ1-6, the V gene TRBV11-2, with D tentatively TRBD1 (6 bases). The CDR3 totals 15 residues. Germline-derived CDR1 and CDR2 are SGHAT and FQNNGV. Trimming took 0 bases from V and 7 from J, leaving 10 bases between them. CDR3 nucleotides: TGTGCCAGCAGCTTAGAGGGGACATGGAATTCACCCCTCCACTTT. It translates to CASSLEGTWNSPLHF. Full variable domain (outside the CDR3, taken from reference TRBV11-2 and TRBJ1-6): EAGVAQSPRYKIIEKRQSVAFWCNPISGHATLYWYQQILGQGPKLLIQFQNNGVVDDSQLPKDRFSAERLKGVDSTLKIQPAKLEDSAVYLCASSLEGTWNSPLHFGNGTRLTVT.

This clonotype was recorded many times. V gene TRBV6-1 combines with J gene TRBJ2-2; tentative D call: TRBD2 (5 bases). The germline V and J ends were trimmed by 5 bases and 5 bases, with 6 bases remaining between them. Germline CDR1 is MNHNS and CDR2 is SASEGT. The CDR3 has 12 amino acids. The CDR3 here is CASSRETGELFF. Here the CDR3 DNA reads TGTGCCAGCAGTAGGGAGACCGGGGAGCTGTTTTTT.

This clonotype has at least ten counts. The gene calls are TRBV18 and TRBJ2-1; TRBD2 agrees at 10 bases. The CDR3 covers 17 residues. Germline lookup yields CDR1 KGHSH and CDR2 LQKENI. V lost 5 bases to trimming and J lost 9 bases; unmatched junction nucleotides: 16. Here the CDR3 DNA reads TGTGCCAGCTCATCGGATCTAGCGGGAGTTGTGTCCAGTGAGCAGTTCTTC. The encoded protein is CASSSDLAGVVSSEQFF.

Comment on this clonotype: A single base separates this from a much larger clone, so it may be a read error. J is TRBJ2-3 and V is TRBV25-1, with unresolved D. The CDR3 is 17 amino acids. Germline CDR1 is MGHDK and CDR2 is SYGVNS. The CDR3 DNA is TGTGCCGGCAGTGAATTTAGGGTCTACAGATATTCAGATACGCAGTATTTT. Its protein is CAGSEFRVYRYSDTQYF.

The chain uses TRBV14 and TRBJ1-4; D perhaps matches TRBD1 (5 bases). Trimming left V 3 bases short and J 0 bases short, with 14 bases between. CDR1 is SGHDN and CDR2 is FVKESK in the germline V gene. This CDR3 is 17 amino acids long. The CDR3 DNA reads as TGTGCCAGCAGCCAGGGTTGGACATCTGCAACTAATGAAAAACTGTTTTTT. The encoded protein is CASSQGWTSATNEKLFF. The full variable domain, completed using reference TRBV14 and TRBJ1-4, is EAGVTQFPSHSVIEKGQTVTLRCDPISGHDNLYWYRRVMGKEIKFLLHFVKESKQDESGMPNNRFLAERTGGTYSTLKVQPAELEDSGVYFCASSQGWTSATNEKLFFGSGTQLSVL.

This clonotype occurred many times. The V call is TRBV2, the J call TRBJ2-2; possibly TRBD1 for D (5 bases). The germline V gene has CDR1 SNHLY and CDR2 FYNNEI. V shed 4 bases and J shed 5 bases, with 11 bases lying between them. The CDR3 has 14 amino acids. The CDR3, as DNA: TGTGCCAGCAGTGGCACAGGTCAAACCGGGGAGCTGTTTTTT. This translates into CASSGTGQTGELFF.

This clonotype appeared many times. The chain employs TRBV18 and TRBJ2-3; TRBD2 agrees at 7 bases. Trimming at V came to 0 bases and at J to 6 bases, leaving 9 bases not matched to a gene. Germline loops: CDR1 KGHSH, CDR2 LQKENI. This CDR3 contains 16 residues. CDR3 amino acids: CASSPPRGSAPDTQYF. The CDR3 DNA sequence: TGTGCCAGCTCACCACCGCGCGGGAGTGCCCCGGATACGCAGTATTTT.

This clonotype showed up many times. The rearrangement uses TRBV28 and TRBJ1-1; D call uncertain. CDR1 and CDR2 from the germline V gene are MDHEN and SYDVKM. Trimming pared 7 bases from V and 1 base from J, leaving 13 bases between. The CDR3 has 14 residues. The CDR3 region is CASTPRRQNTEAFF. As DNA, the CDR3 is TGTGCCAGCACCCCCCGTCGACAGAACACTGAAGCTTTCTTT.

The V gene is TRBV4-2, the J gene TRBJ1-1, with D unresolved. This CDR3 is 12 amino acids long. The germline CDR1 and CDR2 sequences are LGHNA and YNFKEQ. Trimming removed 4 bases from V and 8 bases from J, with 11 bases in between. CDR3 protein: CASSPAGLEAFF. CDR3 DNA sequence: TGTGCCAGCAGCCCAGCCGGGCTCGAAGCTTTCTTT.

This clonotype was picked up many times. The chain uses TRBV12-3 or TRBV12-4 and TRBJ2-5; D remains ambiguous. V lost 7 bases, J lost 0 bases, and 12 bases lay in between. This CDR3 is 14 amino acids long. CDR3 DNA sequence: TGTGCCAGCACCCTCGGACGGTACCAAGAGACCCAGTACTTC. This sequence encodes CASTLGRYQETQYF.

This clonotype has a count of ten or more. This chain connects TRBV15 to TRBJ2-1; 11 positions agree with TRBD2. Unmatched junction bases numbered 5, after V lost 1 base and J lost 3 bases. Germline CDR1 and CDR2: LNHNV and YYDKDF (reference sequence). The CDR3 has 17 amino acids. The CDR3 protein is CATSRVSGRAVYNEQFF. The CDR3, as DNA: TGTGCCACCAGCAGAGTTAGCGGGAGGGCCGTCTACAATGAGCAGTTCTTC.

In its sample, this clonotype was seen many times. The chain recombines TRBV6-1 with TRBJ1-3, with a possible D match to TRBD1 (6 bases). Trimming shortened V by 6 bases and J by 0 bases, and 12 bases separated the two germline ends. The CDR3 has 15 amino acids. Germline V gives CDR1 MNHNS, CDR2 SASEGT. The CDR3 DNA follows: TGTGCCAGCAGGGCGGGACACTACTCTGGAAACACCATATATTTT. This encodes CASRAGHYSGNTIYF.

This clonotype was recorded many times. The rearrangement uses TRBV4-2 and TRBJ2-3; 7 nucleotides agree with TRBD2. Germline CDR1 LGHNA, CDR2 YNFKEQ. There are 16 residues in the CDR3. J was trimmed by 2 bases and V by 4 bases; bases with no gene match: 9. The CDR3 DNA sequence: TGTGCCAGCAGCCCCCTGGCGGGAGCCACCACAGATACGCAGTATTTT. Amino acids: CASSPLAGATTDTQYF.

This clonotype has ten or more counts. This sequence joins TRBV5-4 and TRBJ2-3; D call uncertain. The germline V and J ends were trimmed by 0 bases and 6 bases, with 14 bases remaining between them. Germline assignment: CDR1 SGHNT and CDR2 YYREEE (reference sequence). This CDR3 has 15 residues. CDR3 sequence (DNA): TGTGCCAGCAGCTTGGTTGGTAGTACCGGGGATACGCAGTATTTT. This gives the protein CASSLVGSTGDTQYF.

This clonotype came up many times. V is TRBV6-1 and J is TRBJ2-1; D remains unclear. The ends were cut back, 5 bases at V and 2 bases at J, with 16 bases in the middle. This CDR3 region has 16 residues. Germline V lookup: CDR1 MNHNS, CDR2 SASEGT. CDR3 amino acids: CASSSPAGLTYNEQFF. The CDR3 DNA reads TGTGCCAGCAGTTCCCCGGCCGGGCTAACCTACAATGAGCAGTTCTTC.

This rearrangement joins TRBV11-2 to TRBJ1-2, with D perhaps matching TRBD1 (5 bases). The CDR3 contains 15 residues. V lost 6 bases, J lost 2 bases, and 16 bases lay in between. Per germline, CDR1 SGHAT and CDR2 FQNNGV. The CDR3 loop reads CASSNFRQLNYGYTF. In nucleotides, the CDR3 is TGTGCCAGCAGTAACTTCCGACAGTTAAACTATGGCTACACCTTC.

This clonotype was observed at least ten times. The chain uses TRBV20-1 and TRBJ1-1; D is unclear. Germline lookup yields CDR1 DFQATT and CDR2 SNEGSKA (reference sequence). V dropped 0 bases and J dropped 5 bases, with 13 bases sitting between them. CDR3 length: 14 residues. CDR3 loop: CSARDLAGGTEAFF. For the CDR3, the DNA is TGCAGTGCTAGAGATCTCGCCGGCGGGACTGAAGCTTTCTTT.

This clonotype was recorded many times. The chain couples TRBV19 to TRBJ1-2, with TRBD1 as a possible D gene (6 bases). V was cut by 3 bases and J by 4 bases, with 12 bases left in between. From germline, CDR1 is LNHDA and CDR2 SQIVND (reference sequence). The CDR3 totals 14 residues. The CDR3 DNA reads TGTGCCAGTAGTATCCAACAGGGTGGCTATGGCTACACCTTC. It codes for CASSIQQGGYGYTF.